This T cell receptor (beta chain) was identified in a study of cytomegalovirus exposure and HLA in healthy donors. CDR3 length: 14 residues. Germline CDR1 reads MDHEN; CDR2 reads SYDVKM. V dropped 6 bases and J dropped 4 bases, with 16 bases sitting between them. The primer mix had 60 Vbeta and 13 Jbeta primers. Assay used: immunoSEQ multiplex PCR; TCRdb lists only in-frame clones, some missing. The sample lists about 94,000 clones; around 8% were seen once. The sequence was obtained from a man in his fifties or sixties in good health and CMV-seronegative. Sequenced: PBMCs. This chain connects TRBV28 to TRBJ2-7; the D gene is possibly TRBD2 (5 bases). The CDR3 region is CASRPKGREYEQYV. CDR3 in DNA: TGTGCCAGCAGGCCGAAAGGAAGGGAGTACGAGCAGTACGTC.